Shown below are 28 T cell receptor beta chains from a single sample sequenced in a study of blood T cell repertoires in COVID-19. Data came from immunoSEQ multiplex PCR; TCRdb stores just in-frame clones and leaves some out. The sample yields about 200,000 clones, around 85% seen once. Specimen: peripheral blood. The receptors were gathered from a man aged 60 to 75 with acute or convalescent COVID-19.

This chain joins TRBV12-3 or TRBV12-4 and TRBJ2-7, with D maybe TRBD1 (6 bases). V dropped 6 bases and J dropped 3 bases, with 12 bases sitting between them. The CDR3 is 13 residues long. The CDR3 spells CASSRDTIYEQYF. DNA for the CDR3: TGTGCCAGCAGCCGGGACACCATCTACGAGCAGTACTTC.

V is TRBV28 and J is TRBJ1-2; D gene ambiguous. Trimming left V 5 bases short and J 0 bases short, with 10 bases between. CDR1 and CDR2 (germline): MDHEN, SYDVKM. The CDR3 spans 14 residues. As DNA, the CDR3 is TGTGCCAGCAGTACAGACCGAGCTAACTATGGCTACACCTTC. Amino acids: CASSTDRANYGYTF.

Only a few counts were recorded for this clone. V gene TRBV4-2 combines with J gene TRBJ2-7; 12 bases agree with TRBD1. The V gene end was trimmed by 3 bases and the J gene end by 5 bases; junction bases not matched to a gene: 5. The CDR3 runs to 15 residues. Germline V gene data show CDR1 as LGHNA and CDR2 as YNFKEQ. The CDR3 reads CASSQPGTGGDEQYF. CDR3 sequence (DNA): TGTGCCAGCAGCCAGCCCGGGACAGGGGGCGACGAGCAGTACTTC.

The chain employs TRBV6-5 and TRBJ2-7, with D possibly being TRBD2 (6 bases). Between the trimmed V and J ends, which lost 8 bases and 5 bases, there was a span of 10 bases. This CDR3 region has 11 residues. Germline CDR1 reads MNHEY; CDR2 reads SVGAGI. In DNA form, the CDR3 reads TGTGCCAGCCAACTAGCAAACGAGCAGTACTTC. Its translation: CASQLANEQYF.

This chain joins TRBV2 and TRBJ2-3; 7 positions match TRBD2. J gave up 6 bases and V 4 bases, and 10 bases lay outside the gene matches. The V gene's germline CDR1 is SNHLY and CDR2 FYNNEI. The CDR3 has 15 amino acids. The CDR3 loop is CASSVGGRRGDTQYF. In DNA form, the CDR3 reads TGTGCCAGCAGTGTAGGCGGGAGACGAGGTGATACGCAGTATTTT. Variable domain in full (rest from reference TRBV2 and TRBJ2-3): EPEVTQTPSHQVTQMGQEVILRCVPISNHLYFYWYRQILGQKVEFLVSFYNNEISEKSEIFDDQFSVERPDGSNFTLKIRSTKLEDSAMYFCASSVGGRRGDTQYFGPGTRLTVL.

The DNA for the CDR3 is TGTGCCAGCAGCCCCAGTTGGGGGGGCAAGCAGTACTTC. Protein product: CASSPSWGGKQYF. This chain uses TRBV3-1 (or the pseudogene TRBV3-2) with TRBJ2-7; possibly TRBD2 for D (7 bases). Trimming stripped 4 bases from V and 8 bases from J, with 15 bases between. The CDR3 is made up of 13 amino acids. Germline V gene lookup returns CDR1 LGHDT and CDR2 YNNKEL (reference sequence).

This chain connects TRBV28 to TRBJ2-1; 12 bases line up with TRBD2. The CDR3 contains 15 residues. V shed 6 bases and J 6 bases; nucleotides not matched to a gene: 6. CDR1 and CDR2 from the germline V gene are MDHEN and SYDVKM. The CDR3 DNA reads TGTGCCAGCAGCGAACAGGGACTAGCGGGCAATGAGCAGTTCTTC. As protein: CASSEQGLAGNEQFF.

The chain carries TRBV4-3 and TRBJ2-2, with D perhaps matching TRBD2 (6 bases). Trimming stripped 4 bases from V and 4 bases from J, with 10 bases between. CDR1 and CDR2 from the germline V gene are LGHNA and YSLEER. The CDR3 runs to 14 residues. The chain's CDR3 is CASSRGDGTGELFF. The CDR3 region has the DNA TGCGCCAGCAGCCGGGGGGACGGCACCGGGGAGCTGTTTTTT.

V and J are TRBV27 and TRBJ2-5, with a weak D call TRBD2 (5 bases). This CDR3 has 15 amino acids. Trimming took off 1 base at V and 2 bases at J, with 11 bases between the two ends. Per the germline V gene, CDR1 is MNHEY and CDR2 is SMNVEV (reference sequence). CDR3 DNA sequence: TGTGCCAGCAGTTTATTCGGAGGAACGCAAGAGACCCAGTACTTC. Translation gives CASSLFGGTQETQYF.

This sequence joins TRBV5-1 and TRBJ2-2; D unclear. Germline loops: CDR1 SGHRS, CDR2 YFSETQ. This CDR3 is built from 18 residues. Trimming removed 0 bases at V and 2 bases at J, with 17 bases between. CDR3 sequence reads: CASSLAYSDTLNTGELFF. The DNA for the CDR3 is TGCGCCAGCAGCTTGGCCTACAGTGACACTCTCAACACCGGGGAGCTGTTTTTT.

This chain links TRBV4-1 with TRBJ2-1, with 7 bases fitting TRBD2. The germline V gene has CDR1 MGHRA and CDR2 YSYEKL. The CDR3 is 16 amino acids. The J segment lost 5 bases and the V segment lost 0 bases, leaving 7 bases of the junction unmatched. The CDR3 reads CASSQETSRRDNEQFF. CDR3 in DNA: TGCGCCAGCAGCCAAGAGACTAGCAGGAGAGACAATGAGCAGTTCTTC.

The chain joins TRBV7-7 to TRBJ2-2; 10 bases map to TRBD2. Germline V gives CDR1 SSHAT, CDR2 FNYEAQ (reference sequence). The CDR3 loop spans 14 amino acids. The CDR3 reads CAASGSSWTGELFF. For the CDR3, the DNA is TGTGCGGCTAGCGGGAGTTCTTGGACCGGGGAGCTGTTTTTT.

For the CDR3, the DNA is TGTGCCAGCAGTTTACTGGGACATAGGAACGAGCAGTACTTC. Protein sequence: CASSLLGHRNEQYF. The J gene is TRBJ2-7, the V gene TRBV27, with a possible D match to TRBD1 (6 bases). Trimming removed 2 bases from V and 5 bases from J, with 13 bases in between. The CDR3 consists of 14 residues. Looked up from germline, CDR1 is MNHEY and CDR2 is SMNVEV (reference sequence).

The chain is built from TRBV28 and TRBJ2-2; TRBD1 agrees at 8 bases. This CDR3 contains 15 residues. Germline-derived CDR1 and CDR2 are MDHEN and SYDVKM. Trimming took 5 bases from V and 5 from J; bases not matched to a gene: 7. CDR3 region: CASSSFGQGTGELFF. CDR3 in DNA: TGTGCCAGCAGTAGCTTCGGACAGGGAACCGGGGAGCTGTTTTTT.

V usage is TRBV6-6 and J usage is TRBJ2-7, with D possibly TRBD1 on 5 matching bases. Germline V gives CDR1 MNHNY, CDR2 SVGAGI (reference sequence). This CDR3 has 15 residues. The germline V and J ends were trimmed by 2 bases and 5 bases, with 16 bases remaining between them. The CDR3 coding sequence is TGTGCCAGCAGTTACGTGAACAGGAACCCCCACGAGCAGTACTTC. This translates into CASSYVNRNPHEQYF.

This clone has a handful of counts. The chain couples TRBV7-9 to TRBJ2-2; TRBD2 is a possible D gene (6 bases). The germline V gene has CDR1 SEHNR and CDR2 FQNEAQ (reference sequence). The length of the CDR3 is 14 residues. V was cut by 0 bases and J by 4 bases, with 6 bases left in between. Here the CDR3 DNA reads TGTGCCAGCAGCTTAGCCGGGGGCACCGGGGAGCTGTTTTTT. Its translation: CASSLAGGTGELFF.

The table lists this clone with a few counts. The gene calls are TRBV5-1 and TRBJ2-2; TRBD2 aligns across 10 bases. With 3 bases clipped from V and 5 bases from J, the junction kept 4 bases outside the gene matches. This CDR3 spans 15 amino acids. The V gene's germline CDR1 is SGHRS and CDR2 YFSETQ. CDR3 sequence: CASSSIAGGTGELFF. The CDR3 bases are TGCGCCAGCAGCTCGATAGCGGGAGGAACCGGGGAGCTGTTTTTT.

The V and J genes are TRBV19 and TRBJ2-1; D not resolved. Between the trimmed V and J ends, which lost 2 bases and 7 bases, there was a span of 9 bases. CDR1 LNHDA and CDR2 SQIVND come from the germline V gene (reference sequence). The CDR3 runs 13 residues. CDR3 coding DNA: TGTGCCAGTAGTATAAATGTAGCAAATGAGCAGTTCTTC. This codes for CASSINVANEQFF.

CDR3 in amino acids: CASSLGTAGEGKEQYF. CDR3 nucleotide sequence: TGTGCCAGCAGCTTAGGAACGGCGGGAGAAGGAAAAGAGCAGTACTTC. This chain connects TRBV7-3 to TRBJ2-7, with TRBD2 matching 7 bases. This CDR3 spans 16 amino acids. Germline-derived CDR1 and CDR2 are SGHTA and FQGTGA. Trimming took 2 bases from V and 7 from J; bases not matched to a gene: 14.

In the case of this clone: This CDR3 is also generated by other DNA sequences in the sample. DNA for the CDR3: TGTGCCAGCAGCCCCAGCGGGAGCCACGAGCAGTACTTC. Amino acids: CASSPSGSHEQYF. The rearrangement links TRBV14 to TRBJ2-7; TRBD2 agrees at 8 bases. The J segment lost 5 bases and the V segment lost 4 bases, leaving 4 bases of the junction unmatched. This CDR3 is 13 amino acids long. Germline-derived CDR1 and CDR2 are SGHDN and FVKESK.

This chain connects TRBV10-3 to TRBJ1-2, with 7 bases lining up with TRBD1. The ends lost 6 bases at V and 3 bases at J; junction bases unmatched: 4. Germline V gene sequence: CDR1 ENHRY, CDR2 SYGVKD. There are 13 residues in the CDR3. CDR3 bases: TGTGCCATCAGGGCAGGGGGACACTATGGCTACACCTTC. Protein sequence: CAIRAGGHYGYTF.

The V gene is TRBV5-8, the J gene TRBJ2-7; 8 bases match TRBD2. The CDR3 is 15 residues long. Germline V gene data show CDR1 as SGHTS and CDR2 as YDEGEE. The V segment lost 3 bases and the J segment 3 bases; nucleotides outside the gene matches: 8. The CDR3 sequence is CASSSRLALRYEQYF. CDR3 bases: TGTGCCAGCAGCTCTCGACTAGCGCTACGCTACGAGCAGTACTTC.

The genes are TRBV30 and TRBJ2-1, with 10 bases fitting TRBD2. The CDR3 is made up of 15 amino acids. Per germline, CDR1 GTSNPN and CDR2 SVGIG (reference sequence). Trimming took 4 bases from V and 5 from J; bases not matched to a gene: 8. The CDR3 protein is CAWNVLAGGDNEQFF. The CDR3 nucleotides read TGTGCCTGGAATGTGTTAGCGGGGGGTGACAATGAGCAGTTCTTC.

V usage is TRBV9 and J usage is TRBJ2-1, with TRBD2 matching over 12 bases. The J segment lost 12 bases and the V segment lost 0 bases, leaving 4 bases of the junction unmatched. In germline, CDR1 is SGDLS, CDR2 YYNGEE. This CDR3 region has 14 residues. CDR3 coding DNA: TGTGCCAGCAGCGTAGGGACTAGCGGGGATGGGCAGTTCTTC. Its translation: CASSVGTSGDGQFF.

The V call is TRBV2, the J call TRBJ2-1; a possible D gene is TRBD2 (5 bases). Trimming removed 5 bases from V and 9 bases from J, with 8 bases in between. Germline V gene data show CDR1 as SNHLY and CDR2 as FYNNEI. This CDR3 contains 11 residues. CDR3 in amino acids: CASSLRVEQFF. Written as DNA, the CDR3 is TGTGCCAGCAGTCTGCGGGTTGAGCAGTTCTTC.

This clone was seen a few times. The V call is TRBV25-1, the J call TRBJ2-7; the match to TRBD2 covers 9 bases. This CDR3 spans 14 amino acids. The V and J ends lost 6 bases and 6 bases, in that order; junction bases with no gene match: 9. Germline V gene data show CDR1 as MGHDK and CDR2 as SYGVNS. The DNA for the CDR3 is TGTGCCAGCAGCCCGGGCGGGAGGGCCTCCGAGCAGTACTTC. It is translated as CASSPGGRASEQYF.

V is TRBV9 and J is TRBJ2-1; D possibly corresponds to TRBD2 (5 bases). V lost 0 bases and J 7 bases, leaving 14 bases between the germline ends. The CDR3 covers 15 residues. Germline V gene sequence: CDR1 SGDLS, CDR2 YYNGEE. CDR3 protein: CASSVGSGRGNEQFF. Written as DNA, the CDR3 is TGTGCCAGCAGCGTAGGAAGCGGCAGAGGAAATGAGCAGTTCTTC. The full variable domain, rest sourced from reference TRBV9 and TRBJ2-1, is DSGVTQTPKHLITATGQRVTLRCSPRSGDLSVYWYQQSLDQGLQFLIQYYNGEERAKGNILERFSAQQFPDLHSELNLSSLELGDSALYFCASSVGSGRGNEQFFGPGTRLTVL.

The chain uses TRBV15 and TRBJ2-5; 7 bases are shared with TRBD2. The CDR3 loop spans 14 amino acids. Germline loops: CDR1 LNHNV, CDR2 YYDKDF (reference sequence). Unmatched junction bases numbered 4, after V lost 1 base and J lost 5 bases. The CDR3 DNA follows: TGTGCCACCAGCAGAGGTGGGGAGGGTGAGACCCAGTACTTC. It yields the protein CATSRGGEGETQYF.